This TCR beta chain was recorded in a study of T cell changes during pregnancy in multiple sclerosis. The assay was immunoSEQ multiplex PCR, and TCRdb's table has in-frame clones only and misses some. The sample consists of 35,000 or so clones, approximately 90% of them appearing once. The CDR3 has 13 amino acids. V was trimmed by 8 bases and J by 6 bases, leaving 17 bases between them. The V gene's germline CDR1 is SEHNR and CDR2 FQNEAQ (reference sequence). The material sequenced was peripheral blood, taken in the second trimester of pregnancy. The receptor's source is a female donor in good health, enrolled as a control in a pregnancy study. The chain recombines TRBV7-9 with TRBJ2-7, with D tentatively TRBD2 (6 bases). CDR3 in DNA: TGTGCCAGCGCCGTCGAAGGGACTCCCGAGCAGTACTTC. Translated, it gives CASAVEGTPEQYF.